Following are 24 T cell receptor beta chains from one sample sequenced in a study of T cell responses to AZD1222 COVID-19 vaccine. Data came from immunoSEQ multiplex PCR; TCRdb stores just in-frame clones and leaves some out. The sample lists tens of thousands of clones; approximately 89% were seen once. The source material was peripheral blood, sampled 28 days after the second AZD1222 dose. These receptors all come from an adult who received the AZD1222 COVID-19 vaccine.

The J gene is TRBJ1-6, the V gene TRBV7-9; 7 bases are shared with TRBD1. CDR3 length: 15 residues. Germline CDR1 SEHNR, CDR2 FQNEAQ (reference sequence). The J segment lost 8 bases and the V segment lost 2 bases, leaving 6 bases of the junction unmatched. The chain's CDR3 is CASSLYRGRDSPLHF. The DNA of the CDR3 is TGTGCCAGCAGCTTATACAGGGGCCGGGATTCACCCCTCCACTTT.

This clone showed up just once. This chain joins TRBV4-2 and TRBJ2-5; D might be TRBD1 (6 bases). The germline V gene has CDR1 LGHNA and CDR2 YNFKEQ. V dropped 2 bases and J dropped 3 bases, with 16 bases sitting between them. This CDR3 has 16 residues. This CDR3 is CASSQLGQTHEETQYF. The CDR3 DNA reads TGTGCCAGCAGCCAACTAGGACAGACGCACGAAGAGACCCAGTACTTC.

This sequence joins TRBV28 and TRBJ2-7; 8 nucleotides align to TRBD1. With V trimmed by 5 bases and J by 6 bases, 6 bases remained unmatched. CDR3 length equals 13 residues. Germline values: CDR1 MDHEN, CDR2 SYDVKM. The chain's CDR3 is CASSPWTGREQYF. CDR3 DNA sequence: TGTGCCAGCAGTCCGTGGACAGGGCGCGAGCAGTACTTC.

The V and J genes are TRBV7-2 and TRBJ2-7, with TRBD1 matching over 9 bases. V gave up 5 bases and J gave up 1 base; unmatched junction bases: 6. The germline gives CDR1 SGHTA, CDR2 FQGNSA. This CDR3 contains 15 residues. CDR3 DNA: TGTGCCAGCAGCCAGAGACAGGGGGGGTCCTACGAGCAGTACTTC. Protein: CASSQRQGGSYEQYF.

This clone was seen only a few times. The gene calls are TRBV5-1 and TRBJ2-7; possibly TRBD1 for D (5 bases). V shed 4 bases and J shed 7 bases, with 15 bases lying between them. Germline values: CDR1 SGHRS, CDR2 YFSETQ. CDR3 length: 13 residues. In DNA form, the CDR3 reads TGCGCCAGCAGCAGGACACCCACCGAAGAGCAGTACGTC. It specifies CASSRTPTEEQYV.

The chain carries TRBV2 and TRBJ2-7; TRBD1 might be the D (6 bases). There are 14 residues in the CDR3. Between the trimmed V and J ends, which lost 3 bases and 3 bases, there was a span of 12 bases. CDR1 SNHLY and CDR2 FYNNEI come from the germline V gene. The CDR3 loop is CASSERQALYEQYF. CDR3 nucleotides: TGTGCCAGCAGTGAGCGACAGGCCCTCTACGAGCAGTACTTC.

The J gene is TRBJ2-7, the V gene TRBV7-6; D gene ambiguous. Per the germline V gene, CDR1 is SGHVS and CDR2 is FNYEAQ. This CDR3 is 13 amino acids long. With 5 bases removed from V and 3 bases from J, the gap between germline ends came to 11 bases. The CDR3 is CASSPSLFYEQYF. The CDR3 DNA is TGTGCCAGCAGCCCATCCCTTTTCTACGAGCAGTACTTC.

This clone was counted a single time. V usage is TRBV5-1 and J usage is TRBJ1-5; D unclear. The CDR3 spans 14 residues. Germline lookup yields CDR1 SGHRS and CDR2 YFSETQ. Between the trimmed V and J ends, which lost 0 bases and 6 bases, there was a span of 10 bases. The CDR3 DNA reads TGCGCCAGCAGCTTGGGAGTGAGCGGTCAGCCCCAGCATTTT. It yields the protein CASSLGVSGQPQHF.

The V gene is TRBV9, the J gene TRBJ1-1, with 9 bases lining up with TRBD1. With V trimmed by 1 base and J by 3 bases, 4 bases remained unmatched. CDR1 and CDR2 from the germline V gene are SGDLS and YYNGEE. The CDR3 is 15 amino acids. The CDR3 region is CASSVKGQGYTEAFF. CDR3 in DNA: TGTGCCAGCAGCGTAAAGGGACAGGGTTACACTGAAGCTTTCTTT.

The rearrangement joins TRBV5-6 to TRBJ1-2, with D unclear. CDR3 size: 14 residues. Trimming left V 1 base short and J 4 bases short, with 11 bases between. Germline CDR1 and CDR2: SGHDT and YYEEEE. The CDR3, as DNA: TGTGCCAGCAGCTTGTCTCAACCGATCTATGGCTACACCTTC. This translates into CASSLSQPIYGYTF.

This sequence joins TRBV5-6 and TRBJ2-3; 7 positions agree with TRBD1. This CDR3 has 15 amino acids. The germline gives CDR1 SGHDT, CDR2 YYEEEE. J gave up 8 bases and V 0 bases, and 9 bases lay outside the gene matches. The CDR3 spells CASSLVDRDRSTQYF. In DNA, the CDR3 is TGTGCCAGCAGCTTGGTAGACCGGGACAGATCTACGCAGTATTTT.

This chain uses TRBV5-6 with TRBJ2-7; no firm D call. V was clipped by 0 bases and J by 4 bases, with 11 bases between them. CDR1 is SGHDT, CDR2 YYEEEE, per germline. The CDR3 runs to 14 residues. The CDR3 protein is CASSLEAAWYEQYF. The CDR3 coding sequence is TGTGCCAGCAGCTTGGAGGCAGCTTGGTACGAGCAGTACTTC.

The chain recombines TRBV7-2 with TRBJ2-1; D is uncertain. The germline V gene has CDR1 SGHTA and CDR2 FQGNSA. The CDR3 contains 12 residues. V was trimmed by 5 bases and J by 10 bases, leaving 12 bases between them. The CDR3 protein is CASSARSVEQFF. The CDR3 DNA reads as TGTGCCAGCAGCGCCCGTTCCGTAGAGCAGTTCTTC. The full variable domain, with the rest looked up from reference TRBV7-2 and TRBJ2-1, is GAGVSQSPSNKVTEKGKDVELRCDPISGHTALYWYRQSLGQGLEFLIYFQGNSAPDKSGLPSDRFSAERTGGSVSTLTIQRTQQEDSAVYLCASSARSVEQFFGPGTRLTVL.

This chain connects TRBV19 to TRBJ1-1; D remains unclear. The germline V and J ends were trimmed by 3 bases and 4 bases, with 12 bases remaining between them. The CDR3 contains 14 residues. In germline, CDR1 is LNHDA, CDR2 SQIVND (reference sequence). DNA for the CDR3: TGTGCCAGTAGTATCTTATTCACGGGCACTGAAGCTTTCTTT. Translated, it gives CASSILFTGTEAFF. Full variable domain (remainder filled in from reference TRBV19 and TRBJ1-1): DGGITQSPKYLFRKEGQNVTLSCEQNLNHDAMYWYRQDPGQGLRLIYYSQIVNDFQKGDIAEGYSVSREKKESFPLTVTSAQKNPTAFYLCASSILFTGTEAFFGQGTRLTVV.

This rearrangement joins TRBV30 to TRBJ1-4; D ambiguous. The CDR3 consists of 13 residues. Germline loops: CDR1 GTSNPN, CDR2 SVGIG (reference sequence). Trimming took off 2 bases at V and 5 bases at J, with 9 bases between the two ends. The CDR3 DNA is TGTGCCTGGAGTCGGGGTTTGAATGAAAAACTGTTTTTT. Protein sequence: CAWSRGLNEKLFF.

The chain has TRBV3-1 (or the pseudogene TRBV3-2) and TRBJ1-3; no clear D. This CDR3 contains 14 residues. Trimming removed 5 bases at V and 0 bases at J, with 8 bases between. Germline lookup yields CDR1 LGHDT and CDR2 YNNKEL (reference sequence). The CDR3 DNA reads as TGTGCCAGCAGCGACGAGAGCTCTGGAAACACCATATATTTT. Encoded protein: CASSDESSGNTIYF.

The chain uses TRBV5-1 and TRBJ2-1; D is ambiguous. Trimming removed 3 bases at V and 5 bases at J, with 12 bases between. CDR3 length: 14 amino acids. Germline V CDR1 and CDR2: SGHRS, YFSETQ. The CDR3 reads CASSSLGNNNEQFF. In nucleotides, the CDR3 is TGCGCCAGCAGCTCCCTCGGCAACAACAATGAGCAGTTCTTC.

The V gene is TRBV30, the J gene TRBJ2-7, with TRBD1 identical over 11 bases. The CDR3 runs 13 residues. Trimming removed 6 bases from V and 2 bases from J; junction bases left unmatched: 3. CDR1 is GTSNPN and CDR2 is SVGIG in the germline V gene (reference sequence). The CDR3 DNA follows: TGTGCCTGCGGGACAGGGGGGACCTACGAGCAGTACTTC. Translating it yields CACGTGGTYEQYF.

The CDR3 nucleotides are TGCGCCAGCAGCCAAGGTCAGGGCCTCTCCTACGAGCAGTACTTC. This codes for CASSQGQGLSYEQYF. This chain connects TRBV4-3 to TRBJ2-7; D perhaps matches TRBD1 (5 bases). This CDR3 is 15 amino acids long. Trimming stripped 1 base from V and 0 bases from J, with 10 bases between. Germline lookup yields CDR1 LGHNA and CDR2 YSLEER.

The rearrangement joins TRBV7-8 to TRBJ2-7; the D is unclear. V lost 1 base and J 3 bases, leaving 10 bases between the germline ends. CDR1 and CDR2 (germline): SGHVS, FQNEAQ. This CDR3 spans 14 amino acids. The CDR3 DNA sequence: TGTGCCAGCAGCTTAGGAGTAGAACTCTACGAGCAGTACGTC. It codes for CASSLGVELYEQYV.

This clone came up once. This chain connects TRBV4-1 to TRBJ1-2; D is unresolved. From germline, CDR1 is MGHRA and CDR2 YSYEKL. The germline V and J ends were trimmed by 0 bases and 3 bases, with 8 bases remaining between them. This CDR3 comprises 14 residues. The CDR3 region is CASSQDVEDYGYTF. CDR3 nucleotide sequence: TGCGCCAGCAGCCAAGATGTAGAGGACTATGGCTACACCTTC.

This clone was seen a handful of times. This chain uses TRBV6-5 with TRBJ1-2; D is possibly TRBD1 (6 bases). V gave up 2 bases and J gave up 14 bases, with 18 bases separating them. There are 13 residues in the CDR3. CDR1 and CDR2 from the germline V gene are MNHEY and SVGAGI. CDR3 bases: TGTGCCAGCAGTTACACACAGGGCCGTTTATTTACCTTC. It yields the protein CASSYTQGRLFTF.

CDR3 loop: CSVKAVGNTIYF. The CDR3 DNA reads TGCAGCGTAAAAGCAGTTGGAAACACCATATATTTT. The V call is TRBV29-1, the J call TRBJ1-3; D is uncertain. This CDR3 is 12 amino acids long. The V and J ends lost 6 bases and 3 bases respectively, with 9 bases between them. CDR1 and CDR2 from the germline V gene are SQVTM and ANQGSEA.

The CDR3, as DNA: TGTGCCAGCAGCCCCCGGGACAGGGGGGATGGCTACACCTTC. This codes for CASSPRDRGDGYTF. This rearrangement joins TRBV7-9 to TRBJ1-2; the match to TRBD1 covers 11 bases. The junction had 5 bases not matched to a gene; V was cut back by 5 bases and J by 6 bases. The germline V gene has CDR1 SEHNR and CDR2 FQNEAQ (reference sequence). The CDR3 loop spans 14 amino acids.